This is a list of T cell receptor beta chains from one sample in a study of cytomegalovirus exposure and HLA in healthy donors. TCRdb's table, derived via immunoSEQ multiplex PCR, lists solely in-frame clones and lacks some. The sample contains some 38,000 clones, about 53% of which appear only once. The sample comprised PBMCs. These receptors were obtained from a woman aged 40 to 55 in good health and CMV-seropositive. The CDR3 runs from the conserved cysteine through the conserved F or W. A D gene is named only where the DNA matches it firmly. Expanded clones are given a class, and other clones once, few, many or no size at all.

v_gene	len	j_gene	abundance	d_gene	CDR3nt	CDR3aa
TRBV5-1	16	TRBJ2-5	NA	TRBD1	TGCGCCAGCAGGACAGGGGGGTCGGCGCCCCAAGAGACCCAGTACTTC	CASRTGGSAPQETQYF
TRBV2	15	TRBJ1-5	few	NA	TGTGCCAGCAGTGGAGAGATGGGGCTCAATCAGCCCCAGCATTTT	CASSGEMGLNQPQHF
TRBV5-6	14	TRBJ2-7	few	NA	TGTGCCAGCAGAATACAGGGGACTCTCTACGAGCAGTACTTC	CASRIQGTLYEQYF
TRBV4-1	15	TRBJ1-1	NA	NA	TGCGCCAGCAGCCGGGGGGGAGCTTCGAACACTGAAGCTTTCTTT	CASSRGGASNTEAFF
TRBV4-2	14	TRBJ1-6	few	NA	TGTGCCAGCAGCCAAGATACTGGAGATTCACCCCTCCACTTT	CASSQDTGDSPLHF
TRBV11-1	15	TRBJ2-5	NA	TRBD2	TGTGCCAGCAGCTTGGGGCTAGCGGGGGAAGAGACCCAGTACTTC	CASSLGLAGEETQYF
TRBV7-9	13	TRBJ1-2	few	NA	TGTGCCAGCAGCCGCGACCTCGGGTATGGCTACACCTTC	CASSRDLGYGYTF
TRBV2	17	TRBJ2-6	few	NA	TGTGCCAGCGGGGAAACAGGGTTCAGCTCTGGGGCCAACGTCCTGACTTTC	CASGETGFSSGANVLTF
TRBV7-3	14	TRBJ1-1	few	TRBD1	TGTGCCAGCAGCTCCCGGACAGGGTCCACTGAAGCTTTCTTT	CASSSRTGSTEAFF
TRBV6-5	15	TRBJ1-1	NA	NA	TGTGCCAGCAGTTACCCCAAGGGGGGGGGAACTGAAGCTTTCTTT	CASSYPKGGGTEAFF
TRBV7-2	14	TRBJ2-7	few	TRBD1	TGTGCCAGCAGCTTAATGGGACAGGGGGGCGAGCAGTACTTC	CASSLMGQGGEQYF
TRBV4-1	19	TRBJ2-7	NA	TRBD2	TGCGCCAGCAGCCGAACCGGGACTAGCGGGGTCTTAAGCTCCTACGAGCAGTACTTC	CASSRTGTSGVLSSYEQYF
TRBV6-1	15	TRBJ2-3	NA	TRBD1	TGTGCCAGCAGTGATGGGGGACAGGGCAGAGATACGCAGTATTTT	CASSDGGQGRDTQYF
TRBV29-1	15	TRBJ2-3	NA	TRBD2	TGCAGCGTTTCCGGGGGGGCTTTCGCGTCAGATACGCAGTATTTT	CSVSGGAFASDTQYF
TRBV29-1	14	TRBJ1-2	NA	NA	TGCAGCGTAGCAAACCAGGGAGGGAACTATGGCTACACCTTC	CSVANQGGNYGYTF
TRBV5-1	14	TRBJ2-3	NA	NA	TGCGCCAGCAGCTTGGGAGGGATCACAGATACGCAGTATTTT	CASSLGGITDTQYF
TRBV7-2	16	TRBJ2-3	NA	TRBD2	TGTGCCAGCAGCCCTCCGGGACTAGCGCTCACAGATACGCAGTATTTT	CASSPPGLALTDTQYF
TRBV11-2	14	TRBJ2-5	NA	NA	TGTGCCAGCAGCCGCTGGACGGGGAAAGAGACCCAGTACTTC	CASSRWTGKETQYF
TRBV28	15	TRBJ1-3	few	NA	TGTGCCAGCAGTTTCGGGGGGCGCTTTGGAAACACCATATATTTT	CASSFGGRFGNTIYF
TRBV6-4	14	TRBJ1-1	NA	TRBD1	TGTGCCAGCAGTGCAGGGGGCGGCGGCACTGAAGCTTTCTTT	CASSAGGGGTEAFF
TRBV5-4	15	TRBJ2-7	NA	TRBD2	TGTGCCAGCAGCTTGGATGCGGGGGGCGGATACGAGCAGTACTTC	CASSLDAGGGYEQYF
TRBV14	15	TRBJ2-6	NA	NA	TGTGCCAGCAGCCAGGGAAGCGGAGGGGCCAACGTCCTGACTTTC	CASSQGSGGANVLTF